The 25 T cell receptor beta chains presented below share a single source sample, sequenced in a study of blood T cell repertoires in COVID-19 (dated by TCRdb to about 2020). Library creation used the immunoSEQ multiplex PCR assay. TCRdb obtained this table from immuneACCESS and retained in-frame rearrangements with V and J assigned. These tables miss some clones; where compared with another copy, unresolved V genes account for less than half of the shortfall, and the remainder is unexplained. Recorded for this sample are about 350,000 clones; about nine tenths of them occurred a single time. Under 1.2% of the sample belongs to the ten largest clones. Sequences were obtained from PBMCs or T cells enriched from blood (not recorded which). The receptor set was obtained from a young woman who had been exposed to COVID-19.

V usage is TRBV29-1 and J usage is TRBJ2-7; 10 bases align to TRBD2. Trimming cost V 4 bases and J 2 bases; bases outside gene matches: 14. The CDR3 sequence is 17 residues long. Germline CDR1 SQVTM, CDR2 ANQGSEA. The CDR3 spells CSVANRLTSGTPYEQYF. For the CDR3, the DNA is TGCAGCGTTGCAAACCGCCTAACTAGCGGGACCCCCTACGAGCAGTACTTC.

The gene calls are TRBV7-2 and TRBJ2-2; no definite D call. Deletions cut 1 base from V and 1 base from J, with 7 bases between. Germline V gene data show CDR1 as SGHTA and CDR2 as FQGNSA. The CDR3 length is 15 residues. The CDR3 DNA follows: TGTGCCAGCAGCTTAGATGCGAGGAACACCGGGGAGCTGTTTTTT. Encoded protein: CASSLDARNTGELFF. Supplemented by reference TRBV7-2 and TRBJ2-2, the full variable domain reads GAGVSQSPSNKVTEKGKDVELRCDPISGHTALYWYRQSLGQGLEFLIYFQGNSAPDKSGLPSDRFSAERTGGSVSTLTIQRTQQEDSAVYLCASSLDARNTGELFFGEGSRLTVL.

This sequence joins TRBV30 and TRBJ2-1; D is perhaps TRBD2 (5 bases). V dropped 0 bases and J dropped 2 bases, with 11 bases sitting between them. Germline lookup yields CDR1 GTSNPN and CDR2 SVGIG (reference sequence). The CDR3 has 15 residues. The CDR3 region is CAWSVSAGAYNEQFF. The CDR3 bases are TGTGCCTGGAGTGTATCGGCGGGTGCCTACAATGAGCAGTTCTTC.

The chain combines TRBV6-5 with TRBJ1-2; D perhaps matches TRBD1 (6 bases). Germline values: CDR1 MNHEY, CDR2 SVGAGI. CDR3 size: 14 residues. Between the trimmed V and J ends, which lost 4 bases and 8 bases, there was a span of 17 bases. Here the CDR3 DNA reads TGTGCCAGCAGTTCACGGCAGGGGATGCGCGGCTACACCTTC. It encodes CASSSRQGMRGYTF.

This chain uses TRBV3-1 (or the pseudogene TRBV3-2) with TRBJ2-5, with a possible D match to TRBD2 (6 bases). Germline CDR1 is LGHDT and CDR2 is YNNKEL (reference sequence). Trimming took off 5 bases at V and 2 bases at J, with 24 bases between the two ends. The CDR3 sequence is 18 residues long. The CDR3 here is CASSTSLSSAGHQETQYF. The CDR3 nucleotides read TGTGCCAGCAGCACCTCACTTTCTAGCGCTGGGCATCAAGAGACCCAGTACTTC.

The J gene is TRBJ2-7, the V gene TRBV19, with D tentatively TRBD1 (5 bases). The ends were cut back, 3 bases at V and 3 bases at J, with 12 bases in the middle. The germline gives CDR1 LNHDA, CDR2 SQIVND (reference sequence). The CDR3 is 14 residues long. Here the CDR3 reads CASSMMDKNYEQYF. CDR3 DNA: TGTGCCAGTAGTATGATGGACAAAAACTACGAGCAGTACTTC.

The rearrangement uses TRBV5-1 and TRBJ2-2; TRBD2 agrees at 10 bases. With V trimmed by 4 bases and J by 6 bases, 9 bases remained unmatched. Germline CDR1 SGHRS, CDR2 YFSETQ. CDR3 length: 16 residues. CDR3 amino acids: CASSQPGTSDSGELFF. CDR3 sequence (DNA): TGCGCCAGCAGCCAACCCGGGACTAGCGATTCCGGGGAGCTGTTTTTT.

This chain links TRBV5-1 with TRBJ2-7; D possibly corresponds to TRBD1 (6 bases). Trimming shortened V by 0 bases and J by 0 bases, and 10 bases separated the two germline ends. The CDR3 is 15 amino acids. Germline V CDR1 and CDR2: SGHRS, YFSETQ. The CDR3 coding sequence is TGCGCCAGCAGCTTGGTTAGGACAGCCTCCTACGAGCAGTACTTC. Its translation: CASSLVRTASYEQYF.

V usage is TRBV28 and J usage is TRBJ2-7; 9 bases line up with TRBD1. V was clipped by 6 bases and J by 3 bases; unmatched bases: 9. Germline CDR1 and CDR2: MDHEN and SYDVKM. The CDR3 contains 15 residues. CDR3 loop: CASREPGQGYYEQYF. CDR3 coding DNA: TGTGCCAGCAGAGAACCGGGACAGGGCTACTACGAGCAGTACTTC.

V and J are TRBV3-1 (or the pseudogene TRBV3-2) and TRBJ1-4; 8 bases align to TRBD1. Germline V gene data show CDR1 as LGHDT and CDR2 as YNNKEL (reference sequence). V was clipped by 0 bases and J by 5 bases; unmatched bases: 11. The CDR3 runs 18 residues. Written as DNA, the CDR3 is TGTGCCAGCAGCCAAGATCGGGACAGGTGGGATCAGAATGAAAAACTGTTTTTT. It is translated as CASSQDRDRWDQNEKLFF.

V gene TRBV7-3 combines with J gene TRBJ2-2, with 11 bases matching TRBD2. This CDR3 is built from 18 residues. Germline CDR1 is SGHTA and CDR2 is FQGTGA. J was trimmed by 0 bases and V by 5 bases; bases with no gene match: 8. The CDR3 region is CASSPTGTSGSNTGELFF. The CDR3 DNA reads TGTGCCAGCAGCCCTACCGGGACTAGCGGATCGAACACCGGGGAGCTGTTTTTT.

V is TRBV19 and J is TRBJ2-3; 9 bases are a match to TRBD2. The CDR3 contains 15 residues. V shed 4 bases, J shed 4 bases, and the junction held 6 bases outside the gene matches. The germline V gene has CDR1 LNHDA and CDR2 SQIVND (reference sequence). The DNA of the CDR3 is TGTGCCAGTAGTAACTTAGCGGGAGTGGCAGATACGCAGTATTTT. It codes for CASSNLAGVADTQYF.

About this clone itself: This CDR3 is also generated by other DNA sequences in the sample. The V gene is TRBV6-4, the J gene TRBJ1-6, with TRBD1 identical over 9 bases. After removal of 0 bases from V and 9 bases from J, the junction contained 0 bases not matched to a gene. CDR1 and CDR2 from the germline V gene are MRHNA and SNTAGT. The CDR3 is 14 residues long. This CDR3 reads CASSDSTGGSPLHF. The CDR3 DNA reads as TGTGCCAGCAGTGACTCGACAGGGGGTTCACCCCTCCACTTT.

The chain couples TRBV5-8 to TRBJ2-5, with D uncertain. Looked up from germline, CDR1 is SGHTS and CDR2 is YDEGEE. Trimming removed 5 bases from V and 7 bases from J, with 12 bases in between. The CDR3 contains 12 residues. The CDR3 sequence is CASRPGAGTQYF. The CDR3 DNA sequence: TGTGCCAGCAGACCCGGAGCTGGGACCCAGTACTTC.

The rearrangement links TRBV9 to TRBJ2-3; TRBD2 might be the D (6 bases). The V gene's germline CDR1 is SGDLS and CDR2 YYNGEE. With 5 bases removed from V and 2 bases from J, the gap between germline ends came to 15 bases. CDR3 length equals 15 residues. The CDR3 is CASSDGLAHTDTQYF. CDR3 bases: TGTGCCAGCAGTGATGGTCTAGCGCACACAGATACGCAGTATTTT.

This clone was recorded only once. This chain uses TRBV19 with TRBJ2-5; D uncertain. CDR3 size: 13 residues. V was clipped by 3 bases and J by 5 bases, with 10 bases between them. Germline V gives CDR1 LNHDA, CDR2 SQIVND (reference sequence). Here the CDR3 reads CASSIERDETQYF. The CDR3 region has the DNA TGTGCCAGTAGTATCGAGCGAGACGAGACCCAGTACTTC.

CDR3 coding DNA: TGTGCCAGCAGCGTCGGACAGCCAGAGAATGAAAAACTGTTTTTT. This encodes CASSVGQPENEKLFF. This chain uses TRBV9 with TRBJ1-4, with D possibly TRBD1 on 6 matching bases. Germline CDR1 reads SGDLS; CDR2 reads YYNGEE. V gave up 2 bases and J gave up 5 bases, with 13 bases separating them. The CDR3 has 15 residues.

This clone was counted a few times. The chain joins TRBV18 to TRBJ1-1; D gene ambiguous. Between the trimmed V and J ends, which lost 3 bases and 8 bases, there was a span of 10 bases. Germline loops: CDR1 KGHSH, CDR2 LQKENI. The length of the CDR3 is 12 residues. The CDR3 bases are TGTGCCAGCTCACCTGGAACAGAAGAAGCTTTCTTT. Translated: CASSPGTEEAFF.

The gene calls are TRBV7-9 and TRBJ1-4; no reliable D call. The length of the CDR3 is 17 residues. Germline CDR1 is SEHNR and CDR2 is FQNEAQ (reference sequence). V lost 0 bases to trimming and J lost 7 bases, with 18 bases between them. CDR3 protein: CASSLAPALRRSEKLFF. The DNA for the CDR3 is TGTGCCAGCAGCTTAGCACCCGCCCTGAGAAGAAGTGAAAAACTGTTTTTT.

The chain combines TRBV5-1 with TRBJ1-2, with 9 positions matching TRBD1. CDR3 size: 16 residues. V trimming: 2 bases; J trimming: 2 bases; junction bases outside the gene matches: 7. Germline V gene lookup returns CDR1 SGHRS and CDR2 YFSETQ. CDR3 loop: CASSLPGQGQNYGYTF. The CDR3 DNA reads as TGCGCCAGCAGCTTACCGGGACAGGGACAAAACTATGGCTACACCTTC.

The rearrangement uses TRBV19 and TRBJ1-3; D not certain. CDR1 LNHDA and CDR2 SQIVND come from the germline V gene (reference sequence). V dropped 7 bases and J dropped 0 bases, with 13 bases sitting between them. CDR3 size: 15 residues. The CDR3 DNA sequence: TGTGCCAGTACTCGCAGTACCCTCTCTGGAAACACCATATATTTT. Its translation is CASTRSTLSGNTIYF.

The V call is TRBV6-2 or TRBV6-3, the J call TRBJ1-1, with 8 bases lining up with TRBD1. CDR3 length equals 17 residues. Germline V gives CDR1 MNHEY, CDR2 SVGEGT. V lost 2 bases to trimming and J lost 1 base; unmatched junction nucleotides: 9. CDR3 region: CASSYPQDRAANTEAFF. For the CDR3, the DNA is TGTGCCAGCAGTTACCCCCAGGACAGGGCGGCGAACACTGAAGCTTTCTTT.

CDR3 DNA sequence: TGTGCCAGCAGGACACCAGATAGCAATCAGCCCCAGCATTTT. It is translated as CASRTPDSNQPQHF. V usage is TRBV27 and J usage is TRBJ1-5, with unresolved D. Germline CDR1 MNHEY, CDR2 SMNVEV (reference sequence). This CDR3 spans 14 amino acids. Deletions cut 6 bases from V and 0 bases from J, with 9 bases between.

This chain uses TRBV6-1 with TRBJ2-5, with a tentative D call TRBD1 (5 bases). CDR1 and CDR2 from the germline V gene are MNHNS and SASEGT. This CDR3 is built from 12 residues. With 3 bases removed from V and 7 bases from J, the gap between germline ends came to 9 bases. CDR3 coding DNA: TGTGCCAGCAGTGAGCAGGGTTCGACCCAGTACTTC. This sequence encodes CASSEQGSTQYF.

V is TRBV10-3 and J is TRBJ1-3, with 11 bases lining up with TRBD1. CDR1 is ENHRY, CDR2 SYGVKD, per germline. After removal of 10 bases from V and 2 bases from J, the junction contained 13 bases not matched to a gene. The CDR3 runs to 17 residues. CDR3 in amino acids: CASKGTGGKAPGNTIYF. The CDR3, as DNA: TGTGCCAGCAAGGGGACAGGGGGTAAAGCGCCTGGAAACACCATATATTTT.